This is a list of T cell receptor beta chains from one sample in a study of blood T cell repertoires in COVID-19. Data came from immunoSEQ multiplex PCR; TCRdb stores just in-frame clones and leaves some out. The table includes around 230,000 clones, around 83% detected once. What was sequenced was peripheral blood. The origin of the receptors is a woman aged 45-59 years with acute or convalescent COVID-19. CDR3s include the opening cysteine and the closing phenylalanine or tryptophan. D genes are given only for firm matches. A row's size may be missing; if present it is once, few, many or a size class.

d_call clone_size j_call v_call cdr3_aa cdr3_nt
NA once TRBJ2-3 TRBV5-4 CASSLFADPSTDTQYF TGTGCCAGCAGCTTGTTCGCGGATCCTAGCACAGATACGCAGTATTTT
NA NA TRBJ2-2 TRBV5-1 CASSPRSGGELFF TGCGCCAGCAGCCCTCGATCGGGCGGGGAGCTGTTTTTT
TRBD1 NA TRBJ2-7 TRBV19 CASSDRGATYEQYF TGTGCCAGTAGTGACAGGGGGGCAACCTACGAGCAGTACTTC
NA NA TRBJ2-1 TRBV7-3 CASSLDATRGSNEQFF TGTGCCAGCAGCTTAGATGCGACTAGGGGATCCAATGAGCAGTTCTTC
NA NA TRBJ2-3 TRBV10-1 CASSDLSGEYTDTQYF TGCGCCAGCAGTGATCTCTCGGGGGAATACACAGATACGCAGTATTTT
NA NA TRBJ1-5 TRBV27 CASSPQKGASAQPQHF TGTGCCAGCAGCCCCCAAAAAGGGGCCTCAGCCCAGCCCCAGCATTTT
TRBD1 NA TRBJ1-1 TRBV19 CASKWTGVTEAFF TGTGCCAGTAAATGGACAGGAGTCACTGAAGCTTTCTTT
NA few TRBJ2-2 TRBV5-1 CASSLAGAITGELFF TGCGCCAGCAGCTTAGCAGGGGCCATAACCGGGGAGCTGTTTTTT
NA NA TRBJ2-5 TRBV3-1/TRBV3-2 CASSQQADGGAQYF TGTGCCAGCAGCCAACAGGCGGACGGCGGGGCCCAGTACTTC
NA NA TRBJ2-3 TRBV11-3 CASSPRETDTQYF TGTGCCAGCAGCCCCCGGGAGACAGATACGCAGTATTTT
TRBD1 NA TRBJ2-2 TRBV5-1 CASSLQGADTGELFF TGCGCCAGCAGCTTACAGGGGGCGGACACCGGGGAGCTGTTTTTT
NA NA TRBJ1-6 TRBV5-1 CASSLGPEGLETPLHF TGCGCCAGCAGCTTGGGCCCTGAGGGCCTTGAGACACCCCTCCACTTT
NA NA TRBJ2-1 TRBV5-4 CASSVGSVFAGYNEQFF TGTGCCAGCAGCGTAGGGTCCGTTTTTGCGGGGTACAATGAGCAGTTCTTC
TRBD2 once TRBJ2-5 TRBV7-2 CASSDLGGRGETQYF TGTGCCAGCAGCGACCTTGGCGGGAGGGGAGAGACCCAGTACTTC
NA NA TRBJ1-2 TRBV2 CASRETVANGYTF TGTGCCAGCAGGGAGACGGTCGCTAATGGCTACACCTTC
NA NA TRBJ1-4 TRBV15 CATGGEKLFF TGTGCCACAGGGGGTGAAAAACTGTTTTTT